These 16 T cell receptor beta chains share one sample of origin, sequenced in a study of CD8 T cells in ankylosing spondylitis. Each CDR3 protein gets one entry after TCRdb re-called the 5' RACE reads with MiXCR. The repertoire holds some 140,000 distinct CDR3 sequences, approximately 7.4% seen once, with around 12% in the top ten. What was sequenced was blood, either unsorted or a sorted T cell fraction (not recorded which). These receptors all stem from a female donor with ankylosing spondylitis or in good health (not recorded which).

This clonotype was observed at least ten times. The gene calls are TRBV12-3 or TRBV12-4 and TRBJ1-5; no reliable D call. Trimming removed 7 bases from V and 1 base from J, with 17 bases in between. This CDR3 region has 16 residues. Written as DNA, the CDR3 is TGTGCCAGCACCTCTAGGTCCACGGCAAGCAATCAGCCCCAGCATTTT. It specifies CASTSRSTASNQPQHF.

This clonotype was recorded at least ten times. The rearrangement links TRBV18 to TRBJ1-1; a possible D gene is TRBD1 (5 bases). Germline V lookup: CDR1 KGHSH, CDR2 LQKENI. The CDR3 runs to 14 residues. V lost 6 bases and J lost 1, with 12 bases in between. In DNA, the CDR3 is TGTGCCAGCTCCCAGACAGACGAGAACACTGAAGCTTTCTTT. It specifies CASSQTDENTEAFF.

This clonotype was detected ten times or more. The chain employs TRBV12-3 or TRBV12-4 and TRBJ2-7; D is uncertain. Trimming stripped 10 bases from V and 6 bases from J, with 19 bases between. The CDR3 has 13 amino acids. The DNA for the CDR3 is TGTGCCATCGGATACTCTTCGCGGTCCGAGCAGTACTTC. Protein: CAIGYSSRSEQYF.

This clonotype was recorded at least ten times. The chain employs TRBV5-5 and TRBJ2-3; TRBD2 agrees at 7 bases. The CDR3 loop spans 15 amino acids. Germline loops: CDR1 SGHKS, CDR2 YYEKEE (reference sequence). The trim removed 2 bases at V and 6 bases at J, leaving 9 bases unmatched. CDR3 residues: CASSFLGTTGDTQYF. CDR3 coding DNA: TGTGCCAGCAGCTTTCTCGGGACTACTGGGGATACGCAGTATTTT.

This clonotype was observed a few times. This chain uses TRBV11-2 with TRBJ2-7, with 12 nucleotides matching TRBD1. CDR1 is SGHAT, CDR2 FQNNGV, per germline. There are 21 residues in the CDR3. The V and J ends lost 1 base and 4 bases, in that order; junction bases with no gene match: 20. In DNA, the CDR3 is TGTGCCAGCAGCTTAGGACATACCGGGACAGGGGGCGCCTCGTCGATTTACGAGCAGTACTTC. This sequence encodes CASSLGHTGTGGASSIYEQYF.

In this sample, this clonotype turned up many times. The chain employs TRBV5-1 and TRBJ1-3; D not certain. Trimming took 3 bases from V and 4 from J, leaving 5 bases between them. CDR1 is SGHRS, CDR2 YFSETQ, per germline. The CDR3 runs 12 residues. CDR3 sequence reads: CASSSEGNTIYF. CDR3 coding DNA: TGCGCCAGCAGCTCAGAAGGAAACACCATATATTTT. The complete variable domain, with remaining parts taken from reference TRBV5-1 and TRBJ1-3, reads KAGVTQTPRYLIKTRGQQVTLSCSPISGHRSVSWYQQTPGQGLQFLFEYFSETQRNKGNFPGRFSGRQFSNSRSEMNVSTLELGDSALYLCASSSEGNTIYFGEGSWLTVV.

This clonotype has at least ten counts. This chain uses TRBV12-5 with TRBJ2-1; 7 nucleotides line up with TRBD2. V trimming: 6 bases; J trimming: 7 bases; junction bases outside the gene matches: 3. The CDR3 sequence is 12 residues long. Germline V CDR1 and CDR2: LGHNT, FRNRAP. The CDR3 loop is CASGPGRNEQFF. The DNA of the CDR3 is TGTGCTAGTGGACCCGGGAGGAATGAGCAGTTCTTC.

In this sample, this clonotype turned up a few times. The CDR3 DNA reads TGTGCCAGCAGTTCCTACAGGGGCCCTCAGTTCTTC. It codes for CASSSYRGPQFF. The chain links TRBV6-5 to TRBJ2-1; TRBD1 aligns across 7 bases. The V and J ends lost 4 bases and 13 bases, in that order; junction bases with no gene match: 7. CDR1 and CDR2 (germline): MNHEY, SVGAGI. This CDR3 is built from 12 residues.

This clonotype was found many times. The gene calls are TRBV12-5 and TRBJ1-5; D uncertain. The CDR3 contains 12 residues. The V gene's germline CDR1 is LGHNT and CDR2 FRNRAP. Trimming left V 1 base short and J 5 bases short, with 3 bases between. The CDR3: CASGLEYQPQHF. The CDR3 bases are TGTGCTAGTGGTTTGGAATATCAGCCCCAGCATTTT.

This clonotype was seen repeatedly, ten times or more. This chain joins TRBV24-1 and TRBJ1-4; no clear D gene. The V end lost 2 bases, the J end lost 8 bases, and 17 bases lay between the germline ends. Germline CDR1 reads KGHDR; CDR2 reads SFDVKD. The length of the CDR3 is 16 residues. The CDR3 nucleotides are TGTGCCACCAGTGATTCGAAAACACTCCACCCGGAAAAACTGTTTTTT. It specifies CATSDSKTLHPEKLFF.

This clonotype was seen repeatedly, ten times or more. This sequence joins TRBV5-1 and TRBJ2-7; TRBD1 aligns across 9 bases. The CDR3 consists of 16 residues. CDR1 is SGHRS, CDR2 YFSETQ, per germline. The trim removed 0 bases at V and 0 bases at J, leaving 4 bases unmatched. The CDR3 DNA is TGCGCCAGCAGCTTGGCCGGGACAGGGTCCTCCTACGAGCAGTACTTC. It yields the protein CASSLAGTGSSYEQYF.

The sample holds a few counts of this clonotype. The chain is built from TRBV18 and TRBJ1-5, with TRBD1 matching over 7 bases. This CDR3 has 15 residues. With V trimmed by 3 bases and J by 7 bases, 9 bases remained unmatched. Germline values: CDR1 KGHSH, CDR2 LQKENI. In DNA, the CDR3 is TGTGCCAGCTCACCGGTACAGGGGAAAGGGCAGCCCCAGCATTTT. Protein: CASSPVQGKGQPQHF. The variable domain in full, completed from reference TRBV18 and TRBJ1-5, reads NAGVMQNPRHLVRRRGQEARLRCSPMKGHSHVYWYRQLPEEGLKFMVYLQKENIIDESGMPKERFSAEFPKEGPSILRIQQVVRGDSAAYFCASSPVQGKGQPQHFGDGTRLSIL.

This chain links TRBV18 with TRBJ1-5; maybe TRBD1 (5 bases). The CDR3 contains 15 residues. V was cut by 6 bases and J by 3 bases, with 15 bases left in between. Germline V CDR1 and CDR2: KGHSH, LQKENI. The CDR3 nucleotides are TGTGCCAGCTCCCCCGGGGGGGGTGCCAATCAGCCCCAGCATTTT. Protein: CASSPGGGANQPQHF.

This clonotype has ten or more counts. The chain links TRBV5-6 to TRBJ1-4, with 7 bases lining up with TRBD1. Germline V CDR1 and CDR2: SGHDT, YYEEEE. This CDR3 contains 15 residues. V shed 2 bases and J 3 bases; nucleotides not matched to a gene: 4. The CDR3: CASSFLTGPNEKLFF. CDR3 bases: TGTGCCAGCAGCTTTTTGACAGGGCCTAATGAAAAACTGTTTTTT.

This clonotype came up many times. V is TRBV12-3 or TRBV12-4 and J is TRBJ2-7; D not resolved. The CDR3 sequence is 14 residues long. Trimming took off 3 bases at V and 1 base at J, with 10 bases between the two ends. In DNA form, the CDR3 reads TGTGCCAGCAGTTTTGGGCACGTATCCTACGAGCAGTACTTC. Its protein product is CASSFGHVSYEQYF.

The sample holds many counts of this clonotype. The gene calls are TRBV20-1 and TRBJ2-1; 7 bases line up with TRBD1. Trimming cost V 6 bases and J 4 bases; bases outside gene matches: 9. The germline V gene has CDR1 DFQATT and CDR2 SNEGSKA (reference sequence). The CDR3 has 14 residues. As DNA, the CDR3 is TGCAGTGCCCCCCGGGACAGACTATACAATGAGCAGTTCTTC. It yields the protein CSAPRDRLYNEQFF.